The following is a T cell receptor beta chain sequence with its context. The data derive from a study of blood T cell repertoires in COVID-19. Study context: PBMCs, B-cell-depleted T cells, or T cells were the source of the cDNA or gDNA that made up the material.

Patients in Seattle were enrolled during active infection, then followed longitudinally. Only in-frame clones appear in the TCRdb table, and some are missing; sequencing was by immunoSEQ multiplex PCR. The table lists 290,000 or so clones, approximately 91% of them singletons. This CDR3 is built from 16 residues. Germline V lookup: CDR1 SGHTA, CDR2 FQGNSA. V was pared by 5 bases and J by 2 bases, with 16 bases between. The gene calls are TRBV7-2 and TRBJ1-3; no clear D. The clonotype originates from a woman between 25 and 40 years old with COVID-19, enrolled during active disease. The sequenced sample consisted of peripheral blood. CDR3: CASSKSGPGTGNTIYF. CDR3 DNA: TGTGCCAGCAGCAAATCCGGGCCGGGGACTGGAAACACCATATATTTT.